The 9 T cell receptor beta chains below all came from one sample that was sequenced in a study of cytomegalovirus exposure and HLA in healthy donors (dated 2017 in TCRdb). Library creation used the immunoSEQ multiplex PCR assay. For the multiplex PCR, a mixture combining 60 forward primers for TCR Vbeta segments and 13 reverse primers for TCR Jbeta segments was used. The immuneACCESS repertoire file appears here via TCRdb, limited to in-frame rearrangements. These files lack a portion of the clones; in checked studies, under half of the deficit traces to unresolved V genes, and the cause of the others is not known. The sample table lists around 130,000 clones, roughly 80% of them with a count of one. The top ten constitute around 1.2% of the sample. Material for sequencing was PBMCs. Receptors were obtained from a man between 50 and 59 years old in good health and CMV-seronegative.

The sample holds one count of this clone. The rearrangement links TRBV29-1 to TRBJ1-2; D call uncertain. Deletions cut 0 bases from V and 7 bases from J, with 9 bases between. Germline V lookup: CDR1 SQVTM, CDR2 ANQGSEA. This CDR3 comprises 12 residues. The DNA of the CDR3 is TGCAGCGTTGAAGATATGGGCCTTGGCTACACCTTC. Its protein product is CSVEDMGLGYTF.

This clone turned up a few times. This chain links TRBV6-5 with TRBJ2-1; 14 positions match TRBD2. The germline gives CDR1 MNHEY, CDR2 SVGAGI. Losses at the gene ends were 6 bases for V and 8 bases for J; bases not matched to a gene: 3. The CDR3 is made up of 14 amino acids. This CDR3 reads CASRGTSGSHEQFF. For the CDR3, the DNA is TGTGCCAGCAGAGGGACTAGCGGGAGTCATGAGCAGTTCTTC.

For the CDR3, the DNA is TGTGCCAGCGGCCAACTAGCGGGAGGTCCCGGGGAGCTGTTTTTT. It translates to CASGQLAGGPGELFF. The chain links TRBV28 to TRBJ2-2, with 12 bases lining up with TRBD2. Germline V gene lookup returns CDR1 MDHEN and CDR2 SYDVKM. V was pared by 8 bases and J by 6 bases, with 7 bases of the junction left unmatched. This CDR3 has 15 amino acids.

The CDR3 DNA reads as TGTGCCAGCATAGCGGGAGGCTCTCCCTACGAGCAGTACTTC. Its protein is CASIAGGSPYEQYF. The chain has TRBV6-1 and TRBJ2-7, with 10 nucleotides matching TRBD2. This CDR3 has 14 residues. In germline, CDR1 is MNHNS, CDR2 SASEGT. Unmatched junction bases numbered 5, after V lost 7 bases and J lost 2 bases.

This chain links TRBV30 with TRBJ2-1; unclear D gene. This CDR3 is built from 11 residues. Looked up from germline, CDR1 is GTSNPN and CDR2 is SVGIG (reference sequence). Trimming removed 8 bases from V and 3 bases from J, with 8 bases in between. The CDR3 DNA reads as TGTGCCGGAACTAACTACAATGAGCAGTTCTTC. Translated, it gives CAGTNYNEQFF.

The J gene is TRBJ1-3, the V gene TRBV28, with 9 bases fitting TRBD1. Trimming at V came to 5 bases and at J to 0 bases, leaving 5 bases not matched to a gene. The CDR3 totals 16 residues. In germline, CDR1 is MDHEN, CDR2 SYDVKM. The CDR3 nucleotides read TGTGCCAGCAGTCCCGGGACAGGGTCCTCTGGAAACACCATATATTTT. It yields the protein CASSPGTGSSGNTIYF.

The CDR3 region is CASSRDRAGNQPQHF. The CDR3 region has the DNA TGTGCCAGTAGCCGGGACAGGGCTGGCAATCAGCCCCAGCATTTT. The chain links TRBV19 to TRBJ1-5; 9 nucleotides agree with TRBD1. The ends lost 6 bases at V and 2 bases at J; junction bases unmatched: 5. This CDR3 region has 15 residues. The germline V gene encodes CDR1 LNHDA and CDR2 SQIVND (reference sequence).

In its sample, this clone was seen a few times. The CDR3 DNA reads TGCGCCAGCAGCTTGGAGGGACAGGGGGTCGAGCAGTACTTC. The encoded protein is CASSLEGQGVEQYF. The chain uses TRBV5-1 and TRBJ2-7, with 11 bases identical to TRBD1. The CDR3 contains 14 residues. V was pared by 0 bases and J by 6 bases, with 2 bases of the junction left unmatched. Germline V gives CDR1 SGHRS, CDR2 YFSETQ.

The chain couples TRBV6-5 to TRBJ2-7; 8 bases are shared with TRBD1. Trimming cost V 8 bases and J 4 bases; bases outside gene matches: 10. Germline lookup yields CDR1 MNHEY and CDR2 SVGAGI. The CDR3 covers 14 residues. The CDR3 loop is CASQKQGGLYEQYF. The CDR3 region has the DNA TGTGCCAGCCAAAAACAGGGGGGCCTTTACGAGCAGTACTTC.